This is a list of T cell receptor beta chains from one sample in a study of T cell changes during pregnancy in multiple sclerosis. Clones were sequenced by immunoSEQ multiplex PCR, and TCRdb holds only the in-frame ones, with some missing. The repertoire has tens of thousands of clones, about 92% of them found once; the top ten carry 2% to 2.5%. The sample consisted of peripheral blood, taken after pregnancy. All receptors derive from a female donor with multiple sclerosis, enrolled in a pregnancy study. CDR3s include the opening cysteine and the closing phenylalanine or tryptophan. Fields, in order: D gene, V gene, clone size, J gene, CDR3 DNA, CDR3 protein. D genes are given only for firm matches. Clone size is stated in some rows and not others, as once, few, many or a class when expanded.

TRBD2	TRBV27	-	TRBJ2-1	TGTGCCAGCAGTTTAACTAGCGGGGGGGTTTCCTACAATGAGCAGTTCTTC	CASSLTSGGVSYNEQFF
-	TRBV2	-	TRBJ1-5	TGTGCCAGCAGGGGGCGGAACAATCAGCCCCAGCATTTT	CASRGRNNQPQHF
-	TRBV4-3	-	TRBJ1-1	TGCGCCAGCAGCCAAGATTTTAGGGGCAACGCTGAAGCTTTCTTT	CASSQDFRGNAEAFF
-	TRBV5-4	-	TRBJ1-3	TGTGCCAGCAGCGCAGCGGATCACCCTTCCGGAAACACCATATATTTT	CASSAADHPSGNTIYF
-	TRBV7-2	-	TRBJ1-6	TGTGCCAGCCGACCGACAAGTAATAATTCACCCCTCCACTTT	CASRPTSNNSPLHF
-	TRBV4-1	-	TRBJ2-1	TGCGCCAGCAGCCAAGATGGGGGGAAAAATGGCAATGAGCAGTTCTTC	CASSQDGGKNGNEQFF
-	TRBV12-2	-	TRBJ2-4	TGTGCAAGTCGCTTATGGGACGGAGGGACGGCGGCCAAAAACATTCAGTACTTC	CASRLWDGGTAAKNIQYF
-	TRBV6-5	-	TRBJ1-2	TGTGCCAGCAGTTACTCGATAGGAGACCACTATGGCTACACCTTC	CASSYSIGDHYGYTF
-	TRBV14	-	TRBJ1-2	TGTGCCAGCAGCCACGGACACCCAGGATATGGCTACACCTTC	CASSHGHPGYGYTF
-	TRBV19	-	TRBJ1-1	TGTGCCAGTAGTCCGCAGGGGCCCGGGACGGCTTTCTTT	CASSPQGPGTAFF
TRBD1	TRBV6-1	once	TRBJ1-2	TGTGCCAGCACAACAGGGGGTACCTATGGCTACACCTTC	CASTTGGTYGYTF
-	TRBV7-9	-	TRBJ1-1	TGTGCCAGCAGTATACAGGGTTACACTGAAGCTTTCTTT	CASSIQGYTEAFF
-	TRBV6-1	-	TRBJ1-1	TGTGCCAGCAGTGACTTCGACACTGAAGCTTTCTTT	CASSDFDTEAFF
-	TRBV5-5	-	TRBJ1-2	TGTGCCAGCAGCTTGGACACCAGATCCCTTTATGGCTACACCTTC	CASSLDTRSLYGYTF
-	TRBV7-3	-	TRBJ1-2	TGTGCCAGCAGCTCCCCGGGAACACCTTTGAGTGGCTACACCTTC	CASSSPGTPLSGYTF
TRBD2	TRBV5-1	-	TRBJ2-2	TGCGCCAGCAGCCAGCCGGGACTAGCGACCGGGGAGCTGTTTTTT	CASSQPGLATGELFF
TRBD1	TRBV7-3	once	TRBJ2-1	TGTGCCAGCAGCCTGACCGGGACAGGGAATGGGAATGAGCAGTTCTTC	CASSLTGTGNGNEQFF
-	TRBV9	-	TRBJ2-1	TGTGCCAGCAGCGCCTATGCGATCGGCAATGAGCAGTTCTTC	CASSAYAIGNEQFF
-	TRBV6-5	-	TRBJ1-2	TGTGCCAGCAGTCCCCGCGACAGATATGGCTACACCTTC	CASSPRDRYGYTF
-	TRBV29-1	-	TRBJ1-3	TGCAGCGTAATAGACACCGATTCTGGAAACACCATATATTTT	CSVIDTDSGNTIYF
-	TRBV6-5	once	TRBJ2-5	TGTGCCAGCAGTTACTCGAGTGAAACCCAGTACTTC	CASSYSSETQYF
-	TRBV6-5	-	TRBJ2-1	TGTGCCAGCAGCTTAGCGGACTCCTACAATGAGCAGTTCTTC	CASSLADSYNEQFF
TRBD2	TRBV10-2	-	TRBJ2-1	TGCGCCAGCATCCCCGGGACTAGCGGGATGAATGAGCAGTTCTTC	CASIPGTSGMNEQFF
TRBD1	TRBV7-6	-	TRBJ2-7	TGTGCCAGCAGCTTTGGACAGGGAGCGAACTACGAGCAGTACTTC	CASSFGQGANYEQYF
-	TRBV7-2	-	TRBJ1-5	TGTGCCAGCAGCTCGACGGGTAGCAATCAGCCCCAGCATTTT	CASSSTGSNQPQHF
-	TRBV7-9	-	TRBJ1-2	TGTGCCAGCCGTAGGAGGGGTGGCTACACCTTC	CASRRRGGYTF
TRBD2	TRBV6-5	-	TRBJ2-7	TGTGCCAGCAGTTATCGAGCGGGGGGGCCGGGGGAGCAGTACTTC	CASSYRAGGPGEQYF
-	TRBV7-6	-	TRBJ1-5	TGTGCCAGCAGCCTCGGTAATAGCAATCAGCCCCAGCATTTT	CASSLGNSNQPQHF
TRBD1	TRBV2	once	TRBJ2-2	TGTGCCATCTACAGGGGGCGAACGAACACCGGGGAGCTGTTTTTT	CAIYRGRTNTGELFF
-	TRBV5-4	many	TRBJ1-2	TGTGCCAGCAGCTCAACCGTCATGGAGGGCCCCTATGGCTACACCTTC	CASSSTVMEGPYGYTF
-	TRBV2	-	TRBJ2-1	TGTGCCAGCATGCTGACAAGCTCCTACAATGAGCAGTTCTTC	CASMLTSSYNEQFF
-	TRBV6-6	once	TRBJ1-1	TGTGCCAGCAGGGCCGGTCAGGGAGGACGTGACGCTTTCTTT	CASRAGQGGRDAFF
TRBD1	TRBV30	-	TRBJ1-4	TGTGCCTGGAATCGGGGACAGGGGAATGAAAAACTGTTTTTT	CAWNRGQGNEKLFF
-	TRBV18	-	TRBJ2-5	TGTGCCAGCTCACCAATCTCCGAGACCCAGTACTTC	CASSPISETQYF
TRBD1	TRBV11-3	-	TRBJ2-1	TGTGCCAGCAGCGAAGTCGGGGTGGACAGGGGTTTCAATGAGCAGTTCTTC	CASSEVGVDRGFNEQFF
-	TRBV20-1	once	TRBJ2-1	TGCAGTGCTAACACCGTATATGAGCAGTTCTTC	CSANTVYEQFF
-	TRBV4-2	-	TRBJ1-4	TGTGCCAGCAGCCTAGAAGGCGGTCGGATCAAGGAACTGTTTTTT	CASSLEGGRIKELFF
-	TRBV6-1	-	TRBJ1-2	TGTGCCAGCAGTACAGGGTCCGGTGGCTACACCTTC	CASSTGSGGYTF
-	TRBV6-5	-	TRBJ2-5	TGTGCCAGCAGTCCCCGGACTTTTCAAGAGACCCAGTACTTC	CASSPRTFQETQYF
-	TRBV7-2	-	TRBJ1-6	TGTGCCAGCAGCTGGAGGGTTTACGATAATTCACCCCTCCACTTT	CASSWRVYDNSPLHF
-	TRBV29-1	-	TRBJ1-1	TGCAGCGTTCGGCCTTGGGCGAACACTGAAGCTTTCTTT	CSVRPWANTEAFF
-	TRBV4-2	few	TRBJ1-5	TGTGCCAGCAGCCAAGTGGAGGCTCTGACACATCAGCCCCAGCATTTT	CASSQVEALTHQPQHF